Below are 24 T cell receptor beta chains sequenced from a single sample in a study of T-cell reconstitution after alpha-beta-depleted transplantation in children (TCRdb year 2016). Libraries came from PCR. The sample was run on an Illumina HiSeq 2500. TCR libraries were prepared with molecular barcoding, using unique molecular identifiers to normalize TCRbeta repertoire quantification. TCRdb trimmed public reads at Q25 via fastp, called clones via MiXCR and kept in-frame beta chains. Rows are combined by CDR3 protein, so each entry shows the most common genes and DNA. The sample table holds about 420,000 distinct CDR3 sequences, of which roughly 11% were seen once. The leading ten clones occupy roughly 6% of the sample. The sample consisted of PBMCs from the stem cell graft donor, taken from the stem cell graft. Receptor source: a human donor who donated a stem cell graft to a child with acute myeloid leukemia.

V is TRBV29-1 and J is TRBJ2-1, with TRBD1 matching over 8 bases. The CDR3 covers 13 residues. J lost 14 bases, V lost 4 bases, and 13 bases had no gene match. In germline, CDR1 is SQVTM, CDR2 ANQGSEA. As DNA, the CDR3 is TGCAGCGTTGGAGACAGGGGTAAAACCTTCGAGTTCTTC. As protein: CSVGDRGKTFEFF.

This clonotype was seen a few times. DNA for the CDR3: TGCAGCGTCCGGGACGGAGCCAACCCCCACGAGCAGTACGTC. Encoded protein: CSVRDGANPHEQYV. The chain joins TRBV29-1 to TRBJ2-7; the D gene could be TRBD1 or TRBD2 (5 bases each). The CDR3 length is 14 residues. Trimming removed 6 bases from V and 5 bases from J, with 20 bases in between. Germline loops: CDR1 SQVTM, CDR2 ANQGSEA.

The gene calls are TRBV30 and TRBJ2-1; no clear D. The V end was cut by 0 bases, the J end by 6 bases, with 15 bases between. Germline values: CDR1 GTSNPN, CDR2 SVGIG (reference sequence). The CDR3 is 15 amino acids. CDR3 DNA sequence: TGTGCCTGGAGTGTCCCGGCCCGCTCCCTCAATGAGCAGTTCTTC. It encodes CAWSVPARSLNEQFF.

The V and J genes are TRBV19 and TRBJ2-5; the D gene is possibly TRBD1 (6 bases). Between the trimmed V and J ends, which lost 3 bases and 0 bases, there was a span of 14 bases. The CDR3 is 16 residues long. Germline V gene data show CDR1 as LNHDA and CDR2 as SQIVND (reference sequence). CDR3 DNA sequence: TGTGCCAGTAGTATCGGACGGACAGCTAACCAAGAGACCCAGTACTTC. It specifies CASSIGRTANQETQYF.

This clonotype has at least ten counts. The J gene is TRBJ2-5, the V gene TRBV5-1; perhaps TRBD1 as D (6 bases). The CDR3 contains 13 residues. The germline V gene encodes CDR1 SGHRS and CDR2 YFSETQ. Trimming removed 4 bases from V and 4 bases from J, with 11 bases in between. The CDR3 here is CASSPQGRETQYF. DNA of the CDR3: TGCGCCAGCAGCCCACAGGGTCGAGAGACCCAGTACTTC.

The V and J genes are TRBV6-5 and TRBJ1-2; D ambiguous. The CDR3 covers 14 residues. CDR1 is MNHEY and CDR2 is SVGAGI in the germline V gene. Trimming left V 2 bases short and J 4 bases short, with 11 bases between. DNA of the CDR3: TGTGCCAGCAGTTACGCCGGGCCCTTCTATGGCTACACCTTC. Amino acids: CASSYAGPFYGYTF.

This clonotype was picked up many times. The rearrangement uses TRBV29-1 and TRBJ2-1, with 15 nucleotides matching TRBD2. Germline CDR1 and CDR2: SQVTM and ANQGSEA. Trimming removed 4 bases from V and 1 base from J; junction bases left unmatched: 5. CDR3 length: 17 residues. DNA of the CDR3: TGCAGCGTTGTCCCAGGGACTAGCGGGAGGTCCTACAATGAGCAGTTCTTC. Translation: CSVVPGTSGRSYNEQFF.

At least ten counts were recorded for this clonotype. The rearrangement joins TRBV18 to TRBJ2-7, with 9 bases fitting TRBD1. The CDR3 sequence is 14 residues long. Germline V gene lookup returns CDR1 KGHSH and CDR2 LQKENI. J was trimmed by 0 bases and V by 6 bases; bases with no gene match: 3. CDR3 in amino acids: CASSGTGSSYEQYV. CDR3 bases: TGTGCCAGCTCCGGGACAGGGAGCTCCTACGAGCAGTACGTC.

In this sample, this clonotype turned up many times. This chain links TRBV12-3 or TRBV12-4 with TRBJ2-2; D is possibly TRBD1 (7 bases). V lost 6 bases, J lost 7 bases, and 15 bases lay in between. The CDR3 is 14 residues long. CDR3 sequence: CASRRQGGHGELFF. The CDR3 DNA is TGTGCCAGCAGACGACAGGGAGGTCACGGGGAGCTGTTTTTT.

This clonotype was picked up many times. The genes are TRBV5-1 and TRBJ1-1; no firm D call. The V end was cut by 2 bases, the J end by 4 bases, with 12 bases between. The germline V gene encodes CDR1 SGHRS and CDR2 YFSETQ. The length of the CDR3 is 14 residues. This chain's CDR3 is CASSFGRSGTEAFF. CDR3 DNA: TGCGCCAGCAGCTTTGGAAGATCGGGCACTGAAGCTTTCTTT.

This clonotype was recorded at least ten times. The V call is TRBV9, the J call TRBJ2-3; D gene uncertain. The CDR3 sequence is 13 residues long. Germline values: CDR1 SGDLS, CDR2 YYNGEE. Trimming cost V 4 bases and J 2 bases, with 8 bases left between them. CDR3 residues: CASSPSPTDTQYF. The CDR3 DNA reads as TGTGCCAGCAGCCCCAGCCCCACAGATACGCAGTATTTT.

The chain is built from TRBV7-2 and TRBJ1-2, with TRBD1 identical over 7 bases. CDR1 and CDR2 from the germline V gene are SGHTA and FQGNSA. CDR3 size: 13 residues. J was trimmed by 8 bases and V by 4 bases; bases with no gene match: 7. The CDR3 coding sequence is TGTGCCAGCAGCTCGGACAGGTGGGGAGGCTACACCTTC. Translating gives CASSSDRWGGYTF.

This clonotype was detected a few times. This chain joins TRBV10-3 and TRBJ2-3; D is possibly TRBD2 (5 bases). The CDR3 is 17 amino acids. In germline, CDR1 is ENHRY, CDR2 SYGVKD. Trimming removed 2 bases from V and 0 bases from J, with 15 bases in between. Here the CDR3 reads CAISETRAGVSTDTQYF. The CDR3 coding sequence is TGTGCCATCAGTGAGACGAGGGCGGGCGTGAGCACAGATACGCAGTATTTT.

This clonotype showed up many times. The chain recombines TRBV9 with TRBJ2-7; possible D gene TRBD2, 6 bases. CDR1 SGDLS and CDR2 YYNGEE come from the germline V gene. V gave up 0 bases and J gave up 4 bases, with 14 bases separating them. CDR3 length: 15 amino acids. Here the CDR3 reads CASSVAGGNLYEQYF. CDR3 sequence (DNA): TGTGCCAGCAGCGTAGCCGGCGGGAATTTGTACGAGCAGTACTTC.

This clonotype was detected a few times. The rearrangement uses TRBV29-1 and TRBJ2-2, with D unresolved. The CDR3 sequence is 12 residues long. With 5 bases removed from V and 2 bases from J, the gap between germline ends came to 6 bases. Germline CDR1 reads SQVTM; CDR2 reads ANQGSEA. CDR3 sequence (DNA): TGCAGCGTTTCAGTAAACACCGGGGAGCTGTTTTTT. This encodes CSVSVNTGELFF.

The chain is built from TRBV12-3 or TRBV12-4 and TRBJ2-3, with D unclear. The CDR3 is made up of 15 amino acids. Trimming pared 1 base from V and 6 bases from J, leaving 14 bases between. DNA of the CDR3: TGTGCCAGCAGTTTAGTTGGATCTACCCACGATACGCAGTATTTT. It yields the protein CASSLVGSTHDTQYF.

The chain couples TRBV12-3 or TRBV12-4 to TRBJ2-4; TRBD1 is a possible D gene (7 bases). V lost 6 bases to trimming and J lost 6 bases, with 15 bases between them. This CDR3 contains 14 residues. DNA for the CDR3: TGTGCCAGCAGCCCCCAGGGGGGAGGAAACATTCAGTACTTC. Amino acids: CASSPQGGGNIQYF.

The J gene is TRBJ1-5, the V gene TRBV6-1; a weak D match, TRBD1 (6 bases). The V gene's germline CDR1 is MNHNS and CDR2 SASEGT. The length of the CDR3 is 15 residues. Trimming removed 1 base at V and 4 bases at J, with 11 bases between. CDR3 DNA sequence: TGTGCCAGCAGTGAAGTAGGGGGTGGTAATCAGCCCCAGCATTTT. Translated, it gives CASSEVGGGNQPQHF.

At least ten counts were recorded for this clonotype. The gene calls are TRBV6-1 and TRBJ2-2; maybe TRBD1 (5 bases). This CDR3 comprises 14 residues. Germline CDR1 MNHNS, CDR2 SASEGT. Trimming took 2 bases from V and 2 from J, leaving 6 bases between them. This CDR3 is CASSEQGNTGELFF. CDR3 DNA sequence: TGTGCCAGCAGTGAACAGGGTAACACCGGGGAGCTGTTTTTT.

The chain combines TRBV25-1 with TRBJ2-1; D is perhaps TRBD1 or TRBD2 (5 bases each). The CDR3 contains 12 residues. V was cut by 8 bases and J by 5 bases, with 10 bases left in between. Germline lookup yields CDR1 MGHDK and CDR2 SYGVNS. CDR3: CASSRGHNEQFF. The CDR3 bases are TGTGCCAGCTCTCGGGGCCACAATGAGCAGTTCTTC.

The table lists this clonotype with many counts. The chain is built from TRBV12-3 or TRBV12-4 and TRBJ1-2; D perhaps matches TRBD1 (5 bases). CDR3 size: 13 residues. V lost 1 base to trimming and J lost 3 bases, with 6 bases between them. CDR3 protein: CASSLEGDYGYTF. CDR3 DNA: TGTGCCAGCAGTTTAGAAGGGGACTATGGCTACACCTTC.

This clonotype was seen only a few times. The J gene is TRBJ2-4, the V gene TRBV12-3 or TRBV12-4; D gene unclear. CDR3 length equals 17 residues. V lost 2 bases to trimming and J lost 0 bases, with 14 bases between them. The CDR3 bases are TGTGCCAGCAGTTTAAGATCGGTCTTTCTAGCCAAAAACATTCAGTACTTC. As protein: CASSLRSVFLAKNIQYF.

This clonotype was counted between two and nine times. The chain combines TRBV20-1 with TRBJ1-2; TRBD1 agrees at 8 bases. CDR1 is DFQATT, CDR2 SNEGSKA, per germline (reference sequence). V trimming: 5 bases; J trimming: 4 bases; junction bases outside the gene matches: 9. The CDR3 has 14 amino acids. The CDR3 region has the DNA TGCAGTGCTGCACGACAGGGGATCGGCTATGGCTACACCTTC. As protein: CSAARQGIGYGYTF.

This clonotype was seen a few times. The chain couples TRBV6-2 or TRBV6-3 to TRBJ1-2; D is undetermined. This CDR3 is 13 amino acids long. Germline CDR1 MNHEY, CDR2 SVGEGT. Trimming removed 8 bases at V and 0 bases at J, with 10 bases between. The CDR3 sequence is CASREISNYGYTF. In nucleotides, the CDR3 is TGTGCCAGCCGAGAGATTTCTAACTATGGCTACACCTTC.